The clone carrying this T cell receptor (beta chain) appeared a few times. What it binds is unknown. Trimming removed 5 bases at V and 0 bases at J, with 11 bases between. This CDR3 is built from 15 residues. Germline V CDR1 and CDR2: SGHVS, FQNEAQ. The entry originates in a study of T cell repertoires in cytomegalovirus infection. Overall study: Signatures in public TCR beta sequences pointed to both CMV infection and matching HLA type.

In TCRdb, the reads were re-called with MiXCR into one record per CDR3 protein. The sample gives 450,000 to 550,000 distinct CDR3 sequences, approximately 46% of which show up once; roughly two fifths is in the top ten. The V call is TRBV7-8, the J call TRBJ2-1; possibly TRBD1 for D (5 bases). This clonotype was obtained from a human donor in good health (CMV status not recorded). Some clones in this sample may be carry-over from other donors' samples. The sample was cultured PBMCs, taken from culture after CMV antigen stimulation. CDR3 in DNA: TGTGCCAGCAGCAAGAGACAGAGCTCCTACAATGAGCAGTTCTTC. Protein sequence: CASSKRQSSYNEQFF.